These 24 T cell receptor beta chains came from one sample sequenced in a study of blood T cell repertoires in COVID-19. Data came from immunoSEQ multiplex PCR; TCRdb stores just in-frame clones and leaves some out. The sample gives around 230,000 clones, roughly 80% of which show up once; around 2.3% is in the top ten. Sequencing input: peripheral blood. The source of these receptors is a woman between 40 and 50 years old with active or convalescent COVID-19.

The chain carries TRBV5-4 and TRBJ1-2, with a possible D match to TRBD1 (6 bases). From germline, CDR1 is SGHNT and CDR2 YYREEE (reference sequence). This CDR3 is 13 amino acids long. The ends were cut back, 2 bases at V and 5 bases at J, with 10 bases in the middle. The CDR3 sequence: CASSFLRGYGYTF. CDR3 bases: TGTGCCAGCAGCTTTCTAAGGGGGTATGGCTACACCTTC. Supplemented by reference TRBV5-4 and TRBJ1-2, the full variable domain reads ETGVTQSPTHLIKTRGQQVTLRCSSQSGHNTVSWYQQALGQGPQFIFQYYREEENGRGNFPPRFSGLQFPNYSSELNVNALELDDSALYLCASSFLRGYGYTFGSGTRLTVV.

The chain recombines TRBV5-8 with TRBJ1-2; 9 bases are shared with TRBD1. This CDR3 contains 17 residues. V dropped 1 base and J dropped 3; count of bases not matched to a gene: 10. Germline assignment: CDR1 SGHTS and CDR2 YDEGEE. In nucleotides, the CDR3 is TGTGCCAGCAGCTTGACCGCCCCGGGACAGGGATACTATGGCTACACCTTC. Amino acid sequence: CASSLTAPGQGYYGYTF.

CDR3 bases: TGCGCCAGCAGTGACAGCTTGGGAAACACCATATATTTT. Protein product: CASSDSLGNTIYF. The chain links TRBV5-1 to TRBJ1-3; tentative D call: TRBD1 (5 bases). Germline V gives CDR1 SGHRS, CDR2 YFSETQ. Trimming removed 5 bases from V and 4 bases from J, with 10 bases in between. The CDR3 is made up of 13 amino acids. The full variable domain, its missing parts supplied by reference TRBV5-1 and TRBJ1-3, is KAGVTQTPRYLIKTRGQQVTLSCSPISGHRSVSWYQQTPGQGLQFLFEYFSETQRNKGNFPGRFSGRQFSNSRSEMNVSTLELGDSALYLCASSDSLGNTIYFGEGSWLTVV.

The chain links TRBV9 to TRBJ1-2; no reliable D call. Germline V gene data show CDR1 as SGDLS and CDR2 as YYNGEE. This CDR3 is 16 amino acids long. Trimming removed 2 bases at V and 3 bases at J, with 17 bases between. The CDR3: CASSVSTHGIDYGYTF. The CDR3 DNA sequence: TGTGCCAGCAGCGTGAGCACCCATGGTATTGACTATGGCTACACCTTC.

The chain has TRBV18 and TRBJ2-7, with 7 bases matching TRBD1. CDR1 and CDR2 (germline): KGHSH, LQKENI. The CDR3 is made up of 14 amino acids. Trimming at V came to 6 bases and at J to 0 bases, leaving 5 bases not matched to a gene. CDR3 sequence (DNA): TGTGCCAGCTCGTCCGACAGGGCCTCCTACGAGCAGTACTTC. It translates to CASSSDRASYEQYF.

The chain recombines TRBV4-3 with TRBJ1-1, with a tentative D call TRBD1 (6 bases). The CDR3 is made up of 13 amino acids. CDR1 is LGHNA, CDR2 YSLEER, per germline. V was cut by 3 bases and J by 5 bases, with 10 bases left in between. This CDR3 is CASSQRGSTEAFF. CDR3 bases: TGCGCCAGCAGCCAGAGGGGGAGTACTGAAGCTTTCTTT.

The rearrangement uses TRBV6-1 and TRBJ2-2; TRBD2 matches at 10 bases. This CDR3 spans 14 amino acids. The ends lost 9 bases at V and 3 bases at J; junction bases unmatched: 4. Germline CDR1 MNHNS, CDR2 SASEGT. The CDR3 sequence: CASMGLAYTGELFF. CDR3 nucleotide sequence: TGTGCCAGTATGGGACTAGCGTACACCGGGGAGCTGTTTTTT.

The gene calls are TRBV29-1 and TRBJ2-1; 7 bases align to TRBD2. There are 14 residues in the CDR3. After removal of 5 bases from V and 0 bases from J, the junction contained 4 bases not matched to a gene. The V gene's germline CDR1 is SQVTM and CDR2 ANQGSEA. CDR3 DNA: TGCAGCGTTCTGGCGGGGGTCTCCTACAATGAGCAGTTCTTC. This sequence encodes CSVLAGVSYNEQFF.

The chain joins TRBV7-3 to TRBJ1-1, with D maybe TRBD1 (6 bases). The CDR3 consists of 15 residues. Germline V gene lookup returns CDR1 SGHTA and CDR2 FQGTGA. V was cut by 2 bases and J by 4 bases, with 14 bases left in between. The CDR3 loop is CASSLHSTGSTEAFF. In DNA, the CDR3 is TGTGCCAGCAGCTTACACTCGACAGGATCCACTGAAGCTTTCTTT. Full variable domain (outside the CDR3, taken from reference TRBV7-3 and TRBJ1-1): GAGVSQTPSNKVTEKGKYVELRCDPISGHTALYWYRQSLGQGPEFLIYFQGTGAADDSGLPNDRFFAVRPEGSVSTLKIQRTERGDSAVYLCASSLHSTGSTEAFFGQGTRLTVV.

This clone was observed a few times. The chain joins TRBV24-1 to TRBJ1-5, with 9 bases identical to TRBD1. CDR3 length: 17 residues. V trimming: 3 bases; J trimming: 0 bases; junction bases outside the gene matches: 5. CDR1 and CDR2 from the germline V gene are KGHDR and SFDVKD. CDR3 DNA sequence: TGTGCCACCAGTGATCTTGGACAGGGGATTAGCAATCAGCCCCAGCATTTT. This codes for CATSDLGQGISNQPQHF.

V is TRBV19 and J is TRBJ1-1, with D tentatively TRBD1 (6 bases). Germline-derived CDR1 and CDR2 are LNHDA and SQIVND (reference sequence). The CDR3 loop spans 13 amino acids. Trimming pared 4 bases from V and 3 bases from J, leaving 9 bases between. Here the CDR3 reads CASSRGRDTEAFF. The CDR3 nucleotides read TGTGCCAGTAGTAGGGGGCGGGACACTGAAGCTTTCTTT.

This clone came up a few times. This chain uses TRBV27 with TRBJ2-3; D gene unclear. Trimming cost V 4 bases and J 5 bases, with 13 bases left between them. The length of the CDR3 is 14 residues. Germline CDR1 reads MNHEY; CDR2 reads SMNVEV (reference sequence). CDR3 sequence: CASSSSSFLDTQYF. As DNA, the CDR3 is TGTGCCAGCAGTTCCTCTTCCTTCCTAGATACGCAGTATTTT.

V usage is TRBV27 and J usage is TRBJ1-1, with no clear D. This CDR3 contains 13 residues. The germline V gene encodes CDR1 MNHEY and CDR2 SMNVEV (reference sequence). Trimming cost V 2 bases and J 1 base, with 5 bases left between them. The CDR3 region has the DNA TGTGCCAGCAGTTTAGTAGAGAACACTGAAGCTTTCTTT. Residues: CASSLVENTEAFF.

This clone was seen once. The rearrangement links TRBV5-1 to TRBJ1-4; 8 nucleotides align to TRBD1. The V and J ends lost 4 bases and 0 bases, in that order; junction bases with no gene match: 5. The CDR3 is 16 residues long. Germline CDR1 and CDR2: SGHRS and YFSETQ. The CDR3 spells CASSEDRAATNEKLFF. The CDR3 DNA reads TGCGCCAGCAGCGAGGACAGGGCCGCAACTAATGAAAAACTGTTTTTT. The full variable domain, rest sourced from reference TRBV5-1 and TRBJ1-4, is KAGVTQTPRYLIKTRGQQVTLSCSPISGHRSVSWYQQTPGQGLQFLFEYFSETQRNKGNFPGRFSGRQFSNSRSEMNVSTLELGDSALYLCASSEDRAATNEKLFFGSGTQLSVL.

The chain is built from TRBV4-2 and TRBJ1-2, with D hard to call. V dropped 0 bases and J dropped 4 bases, with 9 bases sitting between them. Germline loops: CDR1 LGHNA, CDR2 YNFKEQ. The CDR3 runs 14 residues. This CDR3 reads CASSQDKASYGYTF. The CDR3 nucleotides are TGTGCCAGCAGCCAAGATAAAGCCTCCTATGGCTACACCTTC.

The chain employs TRBV20-1 and TRBJ1-2; tentatively, D is TRBD1 (5 bases). The length of the CDR3 is 13 residues. Looked up from germline, CDR1 is DFQATT and CDR2 is SNEGSKA (reference sequence). Trimming shortened V by 3 bases and J by 0 bases, and 8 bases separated the two germline ends. CDR3 sequence reads: CSASQGSNYGYTF. For the CDR3, the DNA is TGCAGTGCTAGTCAGGGTTCTAACTATGGCTACACCTTC.

In this sample, this clone turned up a few times. J is TRBJ2-7 and V is TRBV7-6, with TRBD2 matching over 13 bases. This CDR3 region has 15 residues. CDR1 and CDR2 (germline): SGHVS, FNYEAQ. Germline trimming cut 6 bases from V and 0 bases from J; bases unmatched to any gene: 2. DNA of the CDR3: TGTGCCAGCAGTCGGACTAGCGGGAGCTCCTACGAGCAGTACTTC. Protein: CASSRTSGSSYEQYF.

V gene TRBV6-5 combines with J gene TRBJ1-1, with 9 bases aligning to TRBD1. Per the germline V gene, CDR1 is MNHEY and CDR2 is SVGAGI. This CDR3 spans 15 amino acids. The V gene end was trimmed by 6 bases and the J gene end by 3 bases; junction bases not matched to a gene: 8. CDR3 sequence (DNA): TGTGCCAGCAGATCACAGGGGGCAACGTACACTGAAGCTTTCTTT. Its protein is CASRSQGATYTEAFF.

The V call is TRBV27, the J call TRBJ2-1, with 7 positions matching TRBD2. Germline V gives CDR1 MNHEY, CDR2 SMNVEV (reference sequence). The CDR3 contains 15 residues. The trim removed 8 bases at V and 0 bases at J, leaving 7 bases unmatched. The CDR3 region has the DNA TGTGCCAGCTCTAGGGAGGGGAGCTCCTACAATGAGCAGTTCTTC. This encodes CASSREGSSYNEQFF.

This clone was found once. CDR3 residues: CASITGFGRTGELFF. The CDR3 coding sequence is TGTGCCAGCATTACAGGGTTCGGGAGGACCGGGGAGCTGTTTTTT. V gene TRBV2 combines with J gene TRBJ2-2; tentatively, D is TRBD2 (7 bases). V lost 7 bases and J lost 5, with 17 bases in between. Germline lookup yields CDR1 SNHLY and CDR2 FYNNEI. The CDR3 extends over 15 amino acids.

This chain joins TRBV7-3 and TRBJ2-5; 7 bases fit TRBD1. Trimming cost V 5 bases and J 2 bases; bases outside gene matches: 2. The germline V gene encodes CDR1 SGHTA and CDR2 FQGTGA. The CDR3 is made up of 13 amino acids. The CDR3 nucleotides read TGTGCCAGCAGCCAGGGACAGCAAGAGACCCAGTACTTC. It codes for CASSQGQQETQYF.

The V gene is TRBV7-2, the J gene TRBJ1-3; 10 nucleotides match TRBD1. The CDR3 is made up of 18 amino acids. Germline CDR1 is SGHTA and CDR2 is FQGNSA. V lost 2 bases to trimming and J lost 0 bases; unmatched junction nucleotides: 7. The CDR3 protein is CASSLYGTGATSGNTIYF. Written as DNA, the CDR3 is TGTGCCAGCAGCTTATACGGGACAGGGGCTACCTCTGGAAACACCATATATTTT.

This clone has a handful of counts. The chain carries TRBV3-1 (or the pseudogene TRBV3-2) and TRBJ1-1; D remains ambiguous. Per the germline V gene, CDR1 is LGHDT and CDR2 is YNNKEL (reference sequence). Trimming pared 3 bases from V and 2 bases from J, leaving 10 bases between. The CDR3 is made up of 14 amino acids. In nucleotides, the CDR3 is TGTGCCAGCAGCCATGGGAGGTCAAACACTGAAGCTTTCTTT. Translated, it gives CASSHGRSNTEAFF.

The chain recombines TRBV7-2 with TRBJ1-2; D call uncertain. The CDR3 is made up of 13 amino acids. In germline, CDR1 is SGHTA, CDR2 FQGNSA. V lost 3 bases and J 4 bases, leaving 9 bases between the germline ends. In DNA form, the CDR3 reads TGTGCCAGCAGCTTGAACGGACTCTATGGCTACACCTTC. This codes for CASSLNGLYGYTF.